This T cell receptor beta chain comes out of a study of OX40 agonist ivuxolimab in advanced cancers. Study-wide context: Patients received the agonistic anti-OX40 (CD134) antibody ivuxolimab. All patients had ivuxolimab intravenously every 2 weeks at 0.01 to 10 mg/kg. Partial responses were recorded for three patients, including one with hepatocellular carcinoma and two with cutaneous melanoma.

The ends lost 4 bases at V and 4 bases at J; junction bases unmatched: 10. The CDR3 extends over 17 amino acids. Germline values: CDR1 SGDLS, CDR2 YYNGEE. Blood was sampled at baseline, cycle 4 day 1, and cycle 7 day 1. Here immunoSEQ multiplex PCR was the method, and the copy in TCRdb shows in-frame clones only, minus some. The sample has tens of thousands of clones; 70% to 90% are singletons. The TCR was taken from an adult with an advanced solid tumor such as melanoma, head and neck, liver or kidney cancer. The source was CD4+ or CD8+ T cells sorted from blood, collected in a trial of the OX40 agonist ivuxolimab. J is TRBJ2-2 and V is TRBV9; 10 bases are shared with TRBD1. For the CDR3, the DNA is TGTGCCAGCAGCACCCATCGGACAGGGGGAAGCACCGGGGAGCTGTTTTTT. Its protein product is CASSTHRTGGSTGELFF.